This T cell receptor beta chain was sequenced during a study of blood T cells in healthy people across ages. The CDR3 has 16 amino acids. The V end lost 5 bases, the J end lost 4 bases, and 20 bases lay between the germline ends. Germline values: CDR1 LGHDT, CDR2 YNNKEL (reference sequence). Then a second PCR, running about 6 to 11 cycles, was carried out with a sample-barcoded 5' primer and a J-beta primer mix. The template-switch adaptor was a 5' adaptor with 12 random nucleotides. It tagged each cDNA molecule. TCRdb independently ran MiXCR on the 5' RACE reads; one entry per CDR3 protein. The repertoire holds about 1,800,000 distinct CDR3 sequences, about 30% seen once, with 7.7% in the top ten. Overall study findings and caveats: Higher diversity and more naive CD4+ cells were features of long-lived donors, compared to aged donors. Diversity estimates from one million T cells were considered underestimates.

In its sample, this clonotype was seen a few times. Its antigen is undetermined. RNA extraction gave at least 5 micrograms of total RNA per sample. The material sequenced was blood. V and J are TRBV3-1 and TRBJ1-2; the D gene is possibly TRBD1 (5 bases). The receptor was isolated from a young woman in good health. The CDR3 loop reads CASSGREAGSGYGYTF. The DNA of the CDR3 is TGTGCCAGCAGCGGACGGGAGGCAGGGAGCGGCTATGGCTACACCTTC.